The 21 T cell receptor beta chains reported below all come from one sample, sequenced in a study of cytomegalovirus exposure and HLA in healthy donors. Clones were read by immunoSEQ multiplex PCR, and TCRdb kept only the in-frame ones, dropping some. The sample has 350,000 or so clones; just over 85% are singletons. Sequencing input: PBMCs. Receptors were obtained from a woman aged 18-29 years in good health and CMV-seronegative.

V usage is TRBV5-6 and J usage is TRBJ2-7; maybe TRBD2 (7 bases). The CDR3 extends over 15 amino acids. Trimming removed 0 bases at V and 3 bases at J, with 13 bases between. The germline gives CDR1 SGHDT, CDR2 YYEEEE. This chain's CDR3 is CASSLATGRDYEQYF. The CDR3 DNA reads as TGTGCCAGCAGCTTGGCAACAGGGAGGGACTACGAGCAGTACTTC.

The V and J genes are TRBV11-2 and TRBJ1-2, with D unclear. Trimming shortened V by 0 bases and J by 0 bases, and 17 bases separated the two germline ends. Germline V gene lookup returns CDR1 SGHAT and CDR2 FQNNGV. The length of the CDR3 is 18 residues. The CDR3 sequence is CASSLEVGLTRANYGYTF. The CDR3 region has the DNA TGTGCCAGCAGCTTAGAGGTTGGACTCACCCGAGCTAACTATGGCTACACCTTC.

V and J are TRBV2 and TRBJ2-3; no definite D call. This CDR3 spans 15 amino acids. V was shortened by 7 bases and J by 1 base, with 15 bases between the two germline ends. Germline CDR1 and CDR2: SNHLY and FYNNEI. CDR3 loop: CASTEPLPGTDTQYF. The CDR3 DNA follows: TGTGCCAGCACCGAACCACTTCCTGGCACAGATACGCAGTATTTT.

The chain combines TRBV7-2 with TRBJ2-7, with D maybe TRBD2 (5 bases). With 5 bases removed from V and 0 bases from J, the gap between germline ends came to 11 bases. Germline V gives CDR1 SGHTA, CDR2 FQGNSA. The CDR3 has 14 residues. As DNA, the CDR3 is TGTGCCAGCAGCCGCGAGACTATCTCCTACGAGCAGTACTTC. This encodes CASSRETISYEQYF.

The CDR3 coding sequence is TGTGCCAGCAGTTCCGGAGAGGGGGTAAACCTCCCTACGGGCACCTTC. This gives the protein CASSSGEGVNLPTGTF. The chain joins TRBV28 to TRBJ1-2, with a weak D call TRBD1 (6 bases). Looked up from germline, CDR1 is MDHEN and CDR2 is SYDVKM. Trimming removed 4 bases at V and 13 bases at J, with 28 bases between. This CDR3 has 16 amino acids.

This clone was detected only a few times. This sequence joins TRBV7-2 and TRBJ2-7, with 9 bases that match TRBD2. Trimming took 1 base from V and 7 from J; bases not matched to a gene: 8. Germline V lookup: CDR1 SGHTA, CDR2 FQGNSA. This CDR3 contains 15 residues. CDR3 DNA: TGTGCCAGCAGCTTAGAGTTCGGCGGGAGGGGTGAGCAGTACTTC. This gives the protein CASSLEFGGRGEQYF.

This clone was found a few times. The V call is TRBV19, the J call TRBJ2-5; TRBD2 matches 8 bases. J lost 2 bases, V lost 6 bases, and 11 bases had no gene match. The CDR3 runs to 16 residues. The germline gives CDR1 LNHDA, CDR2 SQIVND (reference sequence). The CDR3 DNA reads TGTGCCAGTAGGGGTTTTTGGGCTAGCGGGCAAGAGACCCAGTACTTC. This encodes CASRGFWASGQETQYF.

Points on this clone: The junction does not match germline at one end; this may be a read error. The V and J genes are TRBV4-3 and TRBJ1-1; maybe TRBD1 (5 bases). CDR3 length equals 13 residues. CDR1 is LGHNA and CDR2 is YSLEER in the germline V gene. The CDR3 protein is CASSQVLDTEAFF. The CDR3 region has the DNA TGCGCCAGCAGCCAAGTGCTGGACACCGAAGCTTTCTTT.

The chain joins TRBV19 to TRBJ1-1; D perhaps matches TRBD1 (6 bases). Trimming took off 1 base at V and 11 bases at J, with 14 bases between the two ends. The CDR3 totals 13 residues. CDR1 LNHDA and CDR2 SQIVND come from the germline V gene (reference sequence). The CDR3 sequence: CASSIGPGESAFF. CDR3 DNA: TGTGCCAGTAGTATAGGTCCAGGGGAGTCTGCTTTCTTT.

The chain uses TRBV7-2 and TRBJ2-1; TRBD2 matches 13 bases. Germline CDR1 and CDR2: SGHTA and FQGNSA. The CDR3 has 17 amino acids. Unmatched junction bases numbered 13, after V lost 4 bases and J lost 10 bases. CDR3 amino acids: CASSSSPGLAGSKEQFF. Here the CDR3 DNA reads TGTGCCAGCAGCTCCAGCCCGGGACTAGCGGGATCCAAAGAGCAGTTCTTC. The entire variable domain, with the rest obtained from reference TRBV7-2 and TRBJ2-1, is as follows: GAGVSQSPSNKVTEKGKDVELRCDPISGHTALYWYRQSLGQGLEFLIYFQGNSAPDKSGLPSDRFSAERTGGSVSTLTIQRTQQEDSAVYLCASSSSPGLAGSKEQFFGPGTRLTVL.

The chain is built from TRBV7-3 and TRBJ1-1; the match to TRBD1 covers 8 bases. There are 15 residues in the CDR3. Losses at the gene ends were 5 bases for V and 4 bases for J; bases not matched to a gene: 9. Germline loops: CDR1 SGHTA, CDR2 FQGTGA. CDR3 loop: CASSQHTGGVTEAFF. The CDR3 bases are TGTGCCAGCAGCCAGCACACAGGGGGTGTCACTGAAGCTTTCTTT.

This chain links TRBV5-1 with TRBJ2-4; 7 bases align to TRBD2. Germline values: CDR1 SGHRS, CDR2 YFSETQ. There are 16 residues in the CDR3. With V trimmed by 0 bases and J by 6 bases, 9 bases remained unmatched. The CDR3 sequence: CASSLEGGRGGNIQYF. The CDR3 region has the DNA TGCGCCAGCAGCTTGGAGGGCGGGAGAGGAGGAAACATTCAGTACTTC.

This clone was observed a handful of times. V and J are TRBV7-2 and TRBJ2-7; 9 bases fit TRBD1. Trimming removed 0 bases from V and 7 bases from J; junction bases left unmatched: 10. Germline V lookup: CDR1 SGHTA, CDR2 FQGNSA. The CDR3 spans 16 residues. The CDR3: CASSLARDRVNREQYF. DNA for the CDR3: TGTGCCAGCAGCTTAGCCCGGGACAGGGTGAATCGGGAGCAGTACTTC.

The V and J genes are TRBV30 and TRBJ1-1; TRBD1 is a possible D gene (5 bases). CDR3 length equals 15 residues. The V gene lost 0 bases and the J gene lost 1 base, with 12 bases spanning the gap. The germline V gene encodes CDR1 GTSNPN and CDR2 SVGIG (reference sequence). The CDR3 reads CAWSVGLGPNTEAFF. CDR3 in DNA: TGTGCCTGGAGTGTAGGTCTGGGGCCGAACACTGAAGCTTTCTTT.

The rearrangement joins TRBV6-5 to TRBJ2-2; D ambiguous. This CDR3 region has 14 residues. Germline CDR1 MNHEY, CDR2 SVGAGI. Trimming left V 8 bases short and J 7 bases short, with 17 bases between. CDR3 sequence: CASCPADGGGELFF. CDR3 DNA: TGTGCCAGCTGCCCGGCAGATGGCGGCGGGGAGCTGTTTTTT.

The chain uses TRBV10-3 and TRBJ2-7; D may be TRBD1 (6 bases). Per germline, CDR1 ENHRY and CDR2 SYGVKD. Trimming pared 8 bases from V and 2 bases from J, leaving 13 bases between. The CDR3 spans 13 residues. The CDR3 loop is CAILLDRTYEQYF. DNA for the CDR3: TGTGCCATCCTGTTAGACAGGACCTACGAGCAGTACTTC.

This chain uses TRBV6-5 with TRBJ2-1; D is perhaps TRBD2 (6 bases). There are 14 residues in the CDR3. Trimming stripped 6 bases from V and 1 base from J, with 10 bases between. CDR1 and CDR2 from the germline V gene are MNHEY and SVGAGI. The CDR3 here is CASSPGVSYNEQFF. CDR3 sequence (DNA): TGTGCCAGCAGCCCGGGGGTATCCTACAATGAGCAGTTCTTC.

The chain couples TRBV2 to TRBJ2-2; a weak D match, TRBD1 (5 bases). CDR1 is SNHLY and CDR2 is FYNNEI in the germline V gene. Trimming stripped 2 bases from V and 6 bases from J, with 19 bases between. The CDR3 length is 17 residues. The CDR3 DNA is TGTGCCAGCAGTGAATATAGTTCGCGGCAGGGTTCCGGGGAGCTGTTTTTT. It codes for CASSEYSSRQGSGELFF.

V and J are TRBV7-9 and TRBJ2-1; 12 nucleotides align to TRBD2. Trimming removed 2 bases from V and 6 bases from J; junction bases left unmatched: 2. This CDR3 is built from 15 residues. Germline loops: CDR1 SEHNR, CDR2 FQNEAQ (reference sequence). CDR3 bases: TGTGCCAGCAGCTTAATGACTAGCGGGAGCAATGAGCAGTTCTTC. Amino acids: CASSLMTSGSNEQFF.

The rearrangement joins TRBV5-4 to TRBJ2-2; 11 bases align to TRBD2. Germline V CDR1 and CDR2: SGHNT, YYREEE (reference sequence). J lost 4 bases, V lost 4 bases, and 6 bases had no gene match. The CDR3 is 16 residues long. DNA of the CDR3: TGTGCCAGCAGCGAACTAGCGGGAGTAATCACCGGGGAGCTGTTTTTT. It encodes CASSELAGVITGELFF.

The rearrangement links TRBV11-3 to TRBJ2-1, with 7 bases matching TRBD1. The J segment lost 10 bases and the V segment lost 5 bases, leaving 11 bases of the junction unmatched. CDR1 is SGHNT, CDR2 YENEEA, per germline. The CDR3 is 14 residues long. CDR3 residues: CASSRHGTAVEQFF. The CDR3 DNA reads as TGTGCCAGCAGCCGTCACGGGACAGCAGTGGAGCAGTTCTTC. The complete variable domain, with remaining parts taken from reference TRBV11-3 and TRBJ2-1, reads EAGVVQSPRYKIIEKKQPVAFWCNPISGHNTLYWYLQNLGQGPELLIRYENEEAVDDSQLPKDRFSAERLKGVDSTLKIQPAELGDSAVYLCASSRHGTAVEQFFGPGTRLTVL.